These 28 T cell receptor beta chains came from one sample sequenced in a study of cytomegalovirus exposure and HLA in healthy donors. A multiplex PCR was run with 60 Vbeta primers and 13 Jbeta primers. Sequencing was performed with immunoSEQ multiplex PCR; in TCRdb, only in-frame clones are kept and a portion is missing. This table has more than 80,000 clones, more than 65% appearing once. Material for sequencing was PBMCs. These receptor sequences come from a boy between 10 and 17 years old in good health and CMV-seronegative.

This clone was detected only a few times. The chain employs TRBV7-3 and TRBJ2-3; a possible D gene is TRBD2 (6 bases). The CDR3 consists of 14 residues. In germline, CDR1 is SGHTA, CDR2 FQGTGA. CDR3 region: CLRVDTGDTDTQYF. CDR3 coding DNA: TGTTTGCGGGTGGATACGGGGGACACAGATACGCAGTATTTT. Full variable domain (outside the CDR3, taken from reference TRBV7-3 and TRBJ2-3): GAGVSQTPSNKVTEKGKYVELRCDPISGHTALYWYRQSLGQGPEFLIYFQGTGAADDSGLPNDRFFAVRPEGSVSTLKIQRTERGDSAVYLCLRVDTGDTDTQYFGPGTRLTVL.

The V call is TRBV9, the J call TRBJ2-3; 8 bases map to TRBD2. Germline CDR1 SGDLS, CDR2 YYNGEE. J gave up 1 base and V 0 bases, and 1 base lay outside the gene matches. The CDR3 is 15 amino acids. CDR3 coding DNA: TGTGCCAGCAGCGTAGGTAGCGGGGGCACAGATACGCAGTATTTT. The encoded protein is CASSVGSGGTDTQYF.

This chain links TRBV5-6 with TRBJ1-4, with D hard to call. Germline lookup yields CDR1 SGHDT and CDR2 YYEEEE. The germline V and J ends were trimmed by 3 bases and 15 bases, with 15 bases remaining between them. CDR3 length: 12 amino acids. CDR3 in DNA: TGTGCCAGCAGCTACACCCAAGGCGCGGTGTTTTTT. Translation: CASSYTQGAVFF.

V gene TRBV5-1 combines with J gene TRBJ2-1; 11 bases align to TRBD2. The germline gives CDR1 SGHRS, CDR2 YFSETQ. The CDR3 is made up of 20 amino acids. V was pared by 3 bases and J by 0 bases, with 14 bases of the junction left unmatched. The CDR3 protein is CASSSSSLAGGLISYNEQFF. The CDR3, as DNA: TGCGCCAGCAGCTCCAGTTCTCTAGCGGGAGGCCTCATCTCCTACAATGAGCAGTTCTTC.

The rearrangement uses TRBV19 and TRBJ2-3, with TRBD2 identical over 13 bases. CDR1 LNHDA and CDR2 SQIVND come from the germline V gene (reference sequence). Trimming cost V 7 bases and J 0 bases; bases outside gene matches: 7. The CDR3 runs to 17 residues. The CDR3, as DNA: TGTGCCAGTACACCGGGACTAGCGGGACCTAGCACAGATACGCAGTATTTT. It specifies CASTPGLAGPSTDTQYF. The variable domain in full, with the rest retrieved from reference TRBV19 and TRBJ2-3, is DGGITQSPKYLFRKEGQNVTLSCEQNLNHDAMYWYRQDPGQGLRLIYYSQIVNDFQKGDIAEGYSVSREKKESFPLTVTSAQKNPTAFYLCASTPGLAGPSTDTQYFGPGTRLTVL.

This chain joins TRBV20-1 and TRBJ1-2; D gene unclear. Trimming removed 0 bases from V and 6 bases from J, with 5 bases in between. Germline values: CDR1 DFQATT, CDR2 SNEGSKA (reference sequence). There are 11 residues in the CDR3. The CDR3 DNA is TGCAGTGCTAGAGATCGAGATGGCTACACCTTC. Translation gives CSARDRDGYTF.

Worth noting for this clone: One end of the junction is discordant with germline, which a read error may explain. The chain recombines TRBV30 with TRBJ2-3, with a possible D match to TRBD2 (6 bases). This CDR3 comprises 14 residues. Per germline, CDR1 GTSNPN and CDR2 SVGIG (reference sequence). The CDR3 loop reads CAWSWATSTDKQYF. CDR3 in DNA: TGTGCCTGGAGTTGGGCAACTAGCACAGATAAGCAGTATTTT.

This clone was counted once. V and J are TRBV6-5 and TRBJ1-1, with D maybe TRBD1 (5 bases). Trimming shortened V by 4 bases and J by 5 bases, and 17 bases separated the two germline ends. In germline, CDR1 is MNHEY, CDR2 SVGAGI. The CDR3 totals 15 residues. In nucleotides, the CDR3 is TGTGCCAGCAGTTTAGGGGCAAGGAAGAGTACTGAAGCTTTCTTT. This encodes CASSLGARKSTEAFF.

V is TRBV6-1 and J is TRBJ1-5; a possible D gene is TRBD1 (6 bases). Germline V gene sequence: CDR1 MNHNS, CDR2 SASEGT. There are 13 residues in the CDR3. V lost 6 bases to trimming and J lost 6 bases, with 12 bases between them. The CDR3 sequence: CASRVTGSQPQHF. For the CDR3, the DNA is TGTGCCAGCAGAGTAACAGGGAGTCAGCCCCAGCATTTT.

The sample holds one count of this clone. V gene TRBV30 combines with J gene TRBJ2-7, with D possibly matching TRBD2 (6 bases). V lost 3 bases and J lost 0, with 18 bases in between. The CDR3 extends over 16 amino acids. CDR1 GTSNPN and CDR2 SVGIG come from the germline V gene (reference sequence). CDR3 sequence (DNA): TGTGCCTGGAGCGTCCGACTCCGGGACTTCTCCTACGAGCAGTACTTC. It is translated as CAWSVRLRDFSYEQYF.

This chain uses TRBV7-9 with TRBJ2-7; TRBD1 aligns across 8 bases. The CDR3 totals 13 residues. The germline V gene has CDR1 SEHNR and CDR2 FQNEAQ (reference sequence). Trimming at V came to 4 bases and at J to 2 bases, leaving 1 base not matched to a gene. The CDR3 DNA is TGTGCCAGCAGCTCCAGGGGGCCCTACGAGCAGTACTTC. It is translated as CASSSRGPYEQYF.

The chain uses TRBV19 and TRBJ1-2, with 9 bases fitting TRBD1. The CDR3 has 16 amino acids. Looked up from germline, CDR1 is LNHDA and CDR2 is SQIVND (reference sequence). J gave up 5 bases and V 6 bases, and 13 bases lay outside the gene matches. CDR3 amino acids: CASSPGTGRSSYGYTF. In nucleotides, the CDR3 is TGTGCCAGTAGCCCCGGGACAGGGCGATCCTCTTATGGCTACACCTTC.

The chain uses TRBV2 and TRBJ2-3, with a tentative D call TRBD2 (5 bases). The CDR3 spans 14 residues. Deletions cut 1 base from V and 3 bases from J, with 8 bases between. Germline lookup yields CDR1 SNHLY and CDR2 FYNNEI. The CDR3 protein is CASSEGPGTDTQYF. CDR3 coding DNA: TGTGCCAGCAGTGAAGGGCCGGGAACAGATACGCAGTATTTT. The full variable domain, completed using reference TRBV2 and TRBJ2-3, is EPEVTQTPSHQVTQMGQEVILRCVPISNHLYFYWYRQILGQKVEFLVSFYNNEISEKSEIFDDQFSVERPDGSNFTLKIRSTKLEDSAMYFCASSEGPGTDTQYFGPGTRLTVL.

The rearrangement joins TRBV6-4 to TRBJ2-7, with 7 bases identical to TRBD1. This CDR3 has 16 residues. Germline loops: CDR1 MRHNA, CDR2 SNTAGT. V trimming: 2 bases; J trimming: 3 bases; junction bases outside the gene matches: 10. The CDR3 spells CASSDAGTDGGYEQYF. The CDR3 DNA is TGTGCCAGCAGTGACGCCGGGACAGACGGAGGCTACGAGCAGTACTTC.

This clone was observed once. J is TRBJ2-2 and V is TRBV9; D gene uncertain. The germline CDR1 and CDR2 sequences are SGDLS and YYNGEE. The CDR3 extends over 15 amino acids. Trimming took off 2 bases at V and 1 base at J, with 9 bases between the two ends. The CDR3 DNA is TGTGCCAGCAGCGTTCACAGCCTGAACACCGGGGAGCTGTTTTTT. Its protein is CASSVHSLNTGELFF.

V is TRBV9 and J is TRBJ1-4, with D uncertain. The germline V and J ends were trimmed by 0 bases and 5 bases, with 11 bases remaining between them. CDR1 SGDLS and CDR2 YYNGEE come from the germline V gene. The CDR3 contains 15 residues. The CDR3 nucleotides are TGTGCCAGCAGCGTAGGGGGAGATAGGAATGAAAAACTGTTTTTT. Protein product: CASSVGGDRNEKLFF.

V is TRBV6-1 and J is TRBJ1-5; a weak D match, TRBD1 (6 bases). Trimming took 1 base from V and 6 from J, leaving 13 bases between them. Germline CDR1 MNHNS, CDR2 SASEGT. The CDR3 is 15 residues long. This CDR3 reads CASSEGRGYPQPQHF. In nucleotides, the CDR3 is TGTGCCAGCAGTGAAGGAAGGGGGTATCCTCAGCCCCAGCATTTT.

The chain has TRBV15 and TRBJ2-3; D might be TRBD2 (6 bases). CDR3 length: 15 residues. With 4 bases removed from V and 2 bases from J, the gap between germline ends came to 13 bases. Germline CDR1 reads LNHNV; CDR2 reads YYDKDF (reference sequence). Written as DNA, the CDR3 is TGTGCCACCAGCATCCCGGGACTTCACACAGATACGCAGTATTTT. Translation gives CATSIPGLHTDTQYF.

This chain joins TRBV4-1 and TRBJ2-7; 11 nucleotides align to TRBD1. Germline lookup yields CDR1 MGHRA and CDR2 YSYEKL. This CDR3 spans 18 amino acids. Unmatched junction bases numbered 8, after V lost 0 bases and J lost 1 base. DNA of the CDR3: TGCGCCAGCAGCCAAGACCAAGGGTGGGACAGGGGGTCCTACGAGCAGTACTTC. Amino acids: CASSQDQGWDRGSYEQYF.

A few counts support this clone. This chain links TRBV30 with TRBJ2-7; TRBD2 aligns across 10 bases. Germline-derived CDR1 and CDR2 are GTSNPN and SVGIG (reference sequence). The CDR3 is 16 residues long. With V trimmed by 2 bases and J by 1 base, 8 bases remained unmatched. CDR3: CAWSLGLAEFSYEQYF. CDR3 bases: TGTGCCTGGAGTCTCGGACTAGCGGAATTTTCCTACGAGCAGTACTTC.

This chain connects TRBV10-3 to TRBJ2-5, with TRBD1 as a possible D gene (5 bases). The CDR3 loop spans 15 amino acids. Germline loops: CDR1 ENHRY, CDR2 SYGVKD. The ends were cut back, 2 bases at V and 2 bases at J, with 12 bases in the middle. The CDR3 sequence: CAISEDQGWQETQYF. In DNA form, the CDR3 reads TGTGCCATCAGTGAGGACCAGGGATGGCAAGAGACCCAGTACTTC.

This clone was counted a few times. The chain has TRBV29-1 and TRBJ1-1; D uncertain. Trimming cost V 4 bases and J 4 bases, with 4 bases left between them. This CDR3 spans 10 amino acids. Germline assignment: CDR1 SQVTM and CDR2 ANQGSEA. CDR3 nucleotides: TGCAGCGTTGTAGTCACTGAAGCTTTCTTT. It translates to CSVVVTEAFF.

The chain couples TRBV21-1 to TRBJ1-5. TRBV21-1 counts as a pseudogene. CDR3 size: 17 residues. The CDR3 sequence: CASSSREYRRGNQPQHF. The CDR3 nucleotides read TGTGCCAGCAGCTCCAGAGAGTACAGGAGGGGCAATCAGCCCCAGCATTTT.

The rearrangement uses TRBV30 and TRBJ1-4; TRBD1 matches 11 bases. V gave up 4 bases and J gave up 2 bases; unmatched junction bases: 6. The CDR3 runs 16 residues. Germline CDR1 and CDR2: GTSNPN and SVGIG (reference sequence). CDR3 DNA sequence: TGTGCCTGGAAGGGACAGGGGGTTCTTACTAATGAAAAACTGTTTTTT. It is translated as CAWKGQGVLTNEKLFF.

This chain uses TRBV30 with TRBJ1-1; 9 bases fit TRBD1. The germline CDR1 and CDR2 sequences are GTSNPN and SVGIG (reference sequence). J gave up 5 bases and V 3 bases, and 4 bases lay outside the gene matches. The CDR3 totals 13 residues. The CDR3 loop is CAWSPDRGTEAFF. In nucleotides, the CDR3 is TGTGCCTGGAGCCCCGACAGGGGGACTGAAGCTTTCTTT.

This chain joins TRBV5-4 and TRBJ1-4; no clear D gene. This CDR3 is 13 amino acids long. From germline, CDR1 is SGHNT and CDR2 YYREEE (reference sequence). The V and J ends lost 1 base and 7 bases respectively, with 8 bases between them. CDR3 in amino acids: CASSLHGSEKLFF. The CDR3 DNA reads TGTGCCAGCAGCTTGCACGGTAGTGAAAAACTGTTTTTT.

The rearrangement joins TRBV6-5 to TRBJ2-3; 8 bases agree with TRBD2. Germline values: CDR1 MNHEY, CDR2 SVGAGI. With V trimmed by 5 bases and J by 4 bases, 5 bases remained unmatched. The CDR3 runs 14 residues. CDR3 sequence (DNA): TGTGCCAGCAGTACGACTAGCGTAGCAGATACGCAGTATTTT. It codes for CASSTTSVADTQYF.

The chain recombines TRBV6-1 with TRBJ1-1, with D maybe TRBD1 (6 bases). The CDR3 length is 13 residues. Germline-derived CDR1 and CDR2 are MNHNS and SASEGT. V lost 4 bases and J lost 0, with 6 bases in between. CDR3 bases: TGTGCCAGCAGTGGGACAGTGAACACTGAAGCTTTCTTT. Protein product: CASSGTVNTEAFF.